This T cell receptor (beta chain) was captured in a study of neurological immune-mediated disorders. Study-wide results and caveats: Private repertoires in all groups were suggested by the finding that expanded clones across subjects shared no CDR3 amino acid sequences.

Time point denoted: longitudinal time-point 3. Stored at -80 C, 2 million PBMCs were the source of the unsorted libraries. The CDR3 length is 15 residues. Trimming removed 4 bases from V and 2 bases from J; junction bases left unmatched: 4. The germline CDR1 and CDR2 sequences are MNHNS and SASEGT. Of note for this clonotype: Its antigen remains unidentified.

5'RACE with 10-nucleotide random UMIs produced the cDNA. Over 160 million TCR-beta sequences from 15-18 subjects came from every sequencing run. TCRdb re-derived calls from the 5' RACE reads in MiXCR, one entry per CDR3 protein. Of roughly 100,000 distinct CDR3 sequences detected, under 14% appear once; the ten largest clones hold 2.5% to 4%. Sequenced material: PBMCs. The receptor was derived from a female donor with HTLV-1-associated myelopathy (HAM/TSP). The gene calls are TRBV6-1 and TRBJ2-3; 9 bases match TRBD1. The CDR3 DNA reads TGTGCCAGCAGTGGACAGGGGGGGAACACAGATACGCAGTATTTT. Its translation: CASSGQGGNTDTQYF.